These 26 T cell receptor beta chains originate from one sample sequenced in a study of CD8 T cells in ankylosing spondylitis. MiXCR, run by TCRdb on the 5' RACE reads, gives a single entry per CDR3 protein. Of a few hundred thousand distinct CDR3 sequences listed, about 20% are singletons. The specimen was blood, either unsorted or a sorted T cell fraction (not recorded which). Receptor source: a female donor with ankylosing spondylitis or in good health (not recorded which).

This clonotype came up many times. The V and J genes are TRBV20-1 and TRBJ2-1, with D possibly being TRBD1 (6 bases). The CDR3 runs to 14 residues. Germline V gene data show CDR1 as DFQATT and CDR2 as SNEGSKA (reference sequence). CDR3 residues: CRAKGGRSYNEQFF. In nucleotides, the CDR3 is TGCAGAGCAAAAGGGGGTCGCTCCTACAATGAGCAGTTCTTC.

This clonotype was picked up one time. The chain recombines TRBV5-6 with TRBJ2-1, with D hard to call. CDR3 length: 14 residues. V dropped 0 bases and J dropped 4 bases, with 8 bases sitting between them. Per the germline V gene, CDR1 is SGHDT and CDR2 is YYEEEE. Here the CDR3 DNA reads TGTGCCAGCAGCTTGGGGAGATTGTACAATGAGCAGTTCTTC. Protein product: CASSLGRLYNEQFF.

In its sample, this clonotype was seen a few times. This rearrangement joins TRBV6-5 to TRBJ2-2; no clear D. The germline gives CDR1 MNHEY, CDR2 SVGAGI. Trimming cost V 3 bases and J 6 bases, with 11 bases left between them. The CDR3 loop spans 14 amino acids. The CDR3 reads CASSYDGKAGELFF. CDR3 in DNA: TGTGCCAGCAGTTATGATGGCAAGGCCGGGGAGCTGTTTTTT.

This clonotype has at least ten counts. The chain combines TRBV29-1 with TRBJ2-1, with D uncertain. The CDR3 spans 14 residues. Trimming pared 3 bases from V and 0 bases from J, leaving 9 bases between. Germline lookup yields CDR1 SQVTM and CDR2 ANQGSEA. CDR3 loop: CSVEPERSYNEQFF. CDR3 in DNA: TGCAGCGTTGAGCCCGAACGCTCCTACAATGAGCAGTTCTTC.

This clonotype turned up a few times. The rearrangement joins TRBV6-2 or TRBV6-3 to TRBJ2-7, with D maybe TRBD2 (5 bases). Germline values: CDR1 MNHEY, CDR2 SVGEGT. Trimming left V 5 bases short and J 2 bases short, with 13 bases between. The CDR3 totals 14 residues. In DNA, the CDR3 is TGTGCCAGCAGTGCTGTTACTAGGGCCTACGAGCAGTACTTC. Translating it yields CASSAVTRAYEQYF.

This clonotype occurred a few times. This chain joins TRBV18 and TRBJ1-4, with TRBD1 matching over 7 bases. This CDR3 region has 13 residues. The J segment lost 10 bases and the V segment lost 0 bases, leaving 2 bases of the junction unmatched. CDR1 is KGHSH and CDR2 is LQKENI in the germline V gene. Here the CDR3 DNA reads TGTGCCAGCTCACCACCGGCAGGGGGAAAACTGTTTTTT. Translation gives CASSPPAGGKLFF. Full variable domain (missing parts from reference TRBV18 and TRBJ1-4): NAGVMQNPRHLVRRRGQEARLRCSPMKGHSHVYWYRQLPEEGLKFMVYLQKENIIDESGMPKERFSAEFPKEGPSILRIQQVVRGDSAAYFCASSPPAGGKLFFGSGTQLSVL.

The genes are TRBV5-1 and TRBJ1-4, with a tentative D call TRBD1 (5 bases). CDR1 and CDR2 (germline): SGHRS, YFSETQ. The length of the CDR3 is 12 residues. V shed 3 bases and J shed 10 bases, with 10 bases lying between them. CDR3 residues: CASSWDDGKLFF. DNA of the CDR3: TGCGCCAGCAGCTGGGACGACGGAAAACTGTTTTTT. The entire variable domain, with the rest obtained from reference TRBV5-1 and TRBJ1-4, is as follows: KAGVTQTPRYLIKTRGQQVTLSCSPISGHRSVSWYQQTPGQGLQFLFEYFSETQRNKGNFPGRFSGRQFSNSRSEMNVSTLELGDSALYLCASSWDDGKLFFGSGTQLSVL.

The J gene is TRBJ2-1, the V gene TRBV12-5, with D perhaps matching TRBD2 (6 bases). CDR1 and CDR2 (germline): LGHNT, FRNRAP. The CDR3 loop spans 12 amino acids. Trimming took 2 bases from V and 13 from J, leaving 12 bases between them. CDR3 sequence (DNA): TGTGCTAGTGGTTTGCCCGGGGGTGAACAGTTCTTC. This sequence encodes CASGLPGGEQFF.

This clonotype was counted between two and nine times. This chain links TRBV7-6 with TRBJ2-1; TRBD1 is a possible D gene (6 bases). The CDR3 is 13 residues long. Germline assignment: CDR1 SGHVS and CDR2 FNYEAQ. The V gene lost 5 bases and the J gene lost 7 bases, with 12 bases spanning the gap. For the CDR3, the DNA is TGTGCCAGCAGCGAGGGGGTGATAAATGAGCAGTTCTTC. Residues: CASSEGVINEQFF.

This clonotype has at least ten counts. The V call is TRBV20-1, the J call TRBJ2-5; TRBD1 might be the D (6 bases). Looked up from germline, CDR1 is DFQATT and CDR2 is SNEGSKA (reference sequence). The CDR3 consists of 13 residues. The V and J ends lost 6 bases and 2 bases respectively, with 13 bases between them. The CDR3 DNA is TGCAGTGCCATCGGACAGAATCAAGAGACCCAGTACTTC. Translated, it gives CSAIGQNQETQYF.

The chain links TRBV23-1 to TRBJ2-7; D unclear. TRBV23-1 is labeled an ORF, and its function is uncertain. This CDR3 comprises 16 residues. V lost 0 bases and J lost 5, with 17 bases in between. Here the CDR3 reads CASSQSTFRLSDEQYF. Here the CDR3 DNA reads TGCGCCAGCAGTCAATCGACGTTTAGGTTATCGGACGAGCAGTACTTC.

This clonotype showed up just a few times. J is TRBJ2-1 and V is TRBV27, with 10 nucleotides matching TRBD2. V gave up 3 bases and J gave up 7 bases; unmatched junction bases: 6. The V gene's germline CDR1 is MNHEY and CDR2 SMNVEV (reference sequence). The CDR3 sequence is 15 residues long. CDR3 nucleotides: TGTGCCAGCAGTTTGGGAGCGGGAGGGCCTAATGAGCAGTTCTTC. Translating gives CASSLGAGGPNEQFF.

The chain carries TRBV20-1 and TRBJ2-2; D is unclear. Per the germline V gene, CDR1 is DFQATT and CDR2 is SNEGSKA (reference sequence). V dropped 3 bases and J dropped 0 bases, with 5 bases sitting between them. The CDR3 covers 13 residues. The CDR3 protein is CSASSPNTGELFF. CDR3 nucleotide sequence: TGCAGTGCTAGTAGCCCGAACACCGGGGAGCTGTTTTTT.

The rearrangement links TRBV6-1 to TRBJ1-2; weak D call: TRBD1 (5 bases). Germline lookup yields CDR1 MNHNS and CDR2 SASEGT. The CDR3 contains 14 residues. V was pared by 7 bases and J by 8 bases, with 20 bases between. The CDR3 DNA follows: TGTGCCAGCACGCCGACACAGGACCGAAAAGGCTACACCTTC. Protein: CASTPTQDRKGYTF.

A few counts support this clonotype. The chain recombines TRBV20-1 with TRBJ2-3; TRBD2 matches 9 bases. V dropped 4 bases and J dropped 3; count of bases not matched to a gene: 8. Germline assignment: CDR1 DFQATT and CDR2 SNEGSKA (reference sequence). This CDR3 contains 15 residues. CDR3 DNA sequence: TGCAGTGCTACCCAGCTAGCGGGAAGGACAGATACGCAGTATTTT. This gives the protein CSATQLAGRTDTQYF.

J is TRBJ2-1 and V is TRBV7-2; the match to TRBD1 covers 10 bases. V dropped 4 bases and J dropped 6; count of bases not matched to a gene: 9. CDR3 size: 16 residues. Germline V CDR1 and CDR2: SGHTA, FQGNSA. Written as DNA, the CDR3 is TGTGCCAGCAGCTCAACCCGGGACAGGGGTGGCAATGAGCAGTTCTTC. Translating gives CASSSTRDRGGNEQFF.

This clonotype was seen many times. The chain uses TRBV29-1 and TRBJ2-5; D is ambiguous. There are 14 residues in the CDR3. Between the trimmed V and J ends, which lost 5 bases and 3 bases, there was a span of 16 bases. Germline CDR1 reads SQVTM; CDR2 reads ANQGSEA. CDR3 DNA sequence: TGCAGCGTTCTTCCCATATCGACGAAAGAGACCCAGTACTTC. It specifies CSVLPISTKETQYF.

This clonotype came up a few times. This chain joins TRBV5-1 and TRBJ2-5; D could derive from TRBD1 or TRBD2 (6 bases each). Germline CDR1 is SGHRS and CDR2 is YFSETQ. The CDR3 is made up of 15 amino acids. Between the trimmed V and J ends, which lost 4 bases and 2 bases, there was a span of 15 bases. CDR3 protein: CASSTLRGEQETQYF. CDR3 in DNA: TGCGCCAGCAGCACCCTAAGGGGGGAACAAGAGACCCAGTACTTC. Based on the CDR3 plus reference TRBV5-1 and TRBJ2-5, the full variable domain is KAGVTQTPRYLIKTRGQQVTLSCSPISGHRSVSWYQQTPGQGLQFLFEYFSETQRNKGNFPGRFSGRQFSNSRSEMNVSTLELGDSALYLCASSTLRGEQETQYFGPGTRLLVL.

This clonotype occurred a few times. CDR3 nucleotide sequence: TGTGCCAGCAGTCTTGAGCGGCCCCCCCACGAGCAGTACTTC. It yields the protein CASSLERPPHEQYF. The chain combines TRBV2 with TRBJ2-7, with a weak D call TRBD2 (5 bases). Germline-derived CDR1 and CDR2 are SNHLY and FYNNEI. Trimming shortened V by 5 bases and J by 5 bases, and 16 bases separated the two germline ends. This CDR3 region has 14 residues. Full variable domain (outside the CDR3, taken from reference TRBV2 and TRBJ2-7): EPEVTQTPSHQVTQMGQEVILRCVPISNHLYFYWYRQILGQKVEFLVSFYNNEISEKSEIFDDQFSVERPDGSNFTLKIRSTKLEDSAMYFCASSLERPPHEQYFGPGTRLTVT.

The rearrangement uses TRBV27 and TRBJ1-1; D remains ambiguous. Trimming left V 6 bases short and J 3 bases short, with 11 bases between. The CDR3 runs 13 residues. The germline gives CDR1 MNHEY, CDR2 SMNVEV (reference sequence). Here the CDR3 DNA reads TGTGCCAGCAGATCCACCATTCACACTGAAGCTTTCTTT. This codes for CASRSTIHTEAFF.

The V gene is TRBV7-8, the J gene TRBJ2-1; 7 nucleotides agree with TRBD1. Trimming at V came to 1 base and at J to 3 bases, leaving 3 bases not matched to a gene. In germline, CDR1 is SGHVS, CDR2 FQNEAQ. The CDR3 spans 15 residues. The CDR3 nucleotides are TGTGCCAGCAGCTTAGACAGGGGTTACTACAATGAGCAGTTCTTC. This translates into CASSLDRGYYNEQFF.

This clonotype was detected only a few times. The rearrangement links TRBV6-5 to TRBJ1-1; D is ambiguous. The CDR3 extends over 16 amino acids. Germline V CDR1 and CDR2: MNHEY, SVGAGI. V gave up 2 bases and J gave up 2 bases, with 15 bases separating them. The CDR3 reads CASSYQSPVDNTEAFF. The CDR3 region has the DNA TGTGCCAGCAGTTACCAGTCCCCTGTTGATAACACTGAAGCTTTCTTT.

This clonotype was found a few times. The V gene is TRBV5-5, the J gene TRBJ2-1, with D uncertain. V was pared by 1 base and J by 3 bases, with 20 bases between. The CDR3 contains 18 residues. Germline V gene data show CDR1 as SGHKS and CDR2 as YYEKEE (reference sequence). The CDR3 region has the DNA TGTGCCAGCAGCTTGTTAGCCCGGCCTACCGCTGACTACAATGAGCAGTTCTTC. Amino acid sequence: CASSLLARPTADYNEQFF. The entire variable domain, with the rest obtained from reference TRBV5-5 and TRBJ2-1, is as follows: DAGVTQSPTHLIKTRGQQVTLRCSPISGHKSVSWYQQVLGQGPQFIFQYYEKEERGRGNFPDRFSARQFPNYSSELNVNALLLGDSALYLCASSLLARPTADYNEQFFGPGTRLTVL.

Comments on this clonotype: This may be a read error: a much more frequent sequence differs by one nucleotide. The chain couples TRBV12-3 or TRBV12-4 to TRBJ2-7, with TRBD2 matching over 8 bases. Germline trimming cut 5 bases from V and 6 bases from J; bases unmatched to any gene: 12. This CDR3 has 15 amino acids. The CDR3 DNA sequence: TGTGCCAGCAGTCCAGGGACTAGAGGGAAGAGCGAGCAGTACTTC. Its protein product is CASSPGTRGKSEQYF.

This clonotype was observed a handful of times. The rearrangement links TRBV12-3 or TRBV12-4 to TRBJ2-1, with 9 bases aligning to TRBD2. V was pared by 7 bases and J by 0 bases, with 1 base of the junction left unmatched. There are 14 residues in the CDR3. The CDR3, as DNA: TGTGCCAGCATACTAGCGGGCTCCTACAATGAGCAGTTCTTC. Its protein product is CASILAGSYNEQFF.

This clonotype was found many times. The J gene is TRBJ1-2, the V gene TRBV4-1; a weak D match, TRBD1 (5 bases). CDR3 length equals 14 residues. Trimming left V 0 bases short and J 6 bases short, with 11 bases between. CDR1 and CDR2 from the germline V gene are MGHRA and YSYEKL. As DNA, the CDR3 is TGCGCCAGCAGCCAAGATGTAGAGGGGAATGGCTACACCTTC. Its protein is CASSQDVEGNGYTF.